This entry describes one TCR beta chain. What it recognizes is unknown. Germline lookup yields CDR1 LNHDA and CDR2 SQIVND (reference sequence). The CDR3 runs 15 residues. Trimming pared 8 bases from V and 0 bases from J, leaving 14 bases between. The data were obtained in a study of OX40 agonist ivuxolimab in advanced cancers. Study information: There were three patients with partial responses, one having hepatocellular carcinoma and two cutaneous melanoma. Findings and limits, study-wide: Researchers did not establish what antigens the expanded peripheral T cells target.

Profiled with immunoSEQ multiplex PCR; TCRdb holds only in-frame clones, not every one. The sample yields roughly 61,000 clones, roughly 87% seen once. The receptor was isolated from an adult with an advanced solid tumor such as melanoma, head and neck, liver or kidney cancer. The source material was CD4+ or CD8+ T cells sorted from blood, sampled in a trial of the OX40 agonist ivuxolimab. This chain uses TRBV19 with TRBJ2-1; possibly TRBD1 for D (5 bases). The CDR3 loop reads CASADRQYSYNEQFF. The CDR3 region has the DNA TGTGCCAGTGCCGACAGACAATACTCCTACAATGAGCAGTTCTTC.